This T cell receptor (beta chain) was captured by sequencing in a study of T cell responses to AZD1222 COVID-19 vaccine. General observations from the study: White British donors predominated, females outnumbered males, and clonal diversity was possibly underestimated.

The ends lost 5 bases at V and 6 bases at J; junction bases unmatched: 5. Germline V gene data show CDR1 as SGHTA and CDR2 as FQGNSA. The CDR3 totals 13 residues. A word on this clone: No antigen is known for it.

Repertoires were generated with immunoSEQ multiplex PCR, while TCRdb's copy carries only in-frame clones and drops some. The sample has some 110,000 clones, roughly 84% seen once. The specimen was peripheral blood, collected 28 days after the second AZD1222 dose. V gene TRBV7-2 combines with J gene TRBJ1-2; 8 nucleotides agree with TRBD1. The sequence was collected from an adult who received the AZD1222 COVID-19 vaccine. The CDR3 nucleotides read TGTGCCAGCAGCCCGGACAGGGAGGATGGCTACACCTTC. Translating gives CASSPDREDGYTF.